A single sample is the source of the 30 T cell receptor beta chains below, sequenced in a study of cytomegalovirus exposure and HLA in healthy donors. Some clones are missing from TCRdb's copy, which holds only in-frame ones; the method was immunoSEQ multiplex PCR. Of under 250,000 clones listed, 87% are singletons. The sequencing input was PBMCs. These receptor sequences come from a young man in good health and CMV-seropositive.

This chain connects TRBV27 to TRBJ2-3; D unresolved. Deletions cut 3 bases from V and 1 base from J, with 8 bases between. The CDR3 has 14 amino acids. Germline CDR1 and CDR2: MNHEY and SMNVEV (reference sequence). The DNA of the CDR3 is TGTGCCAGCAGTTTCCCAGGTGGCACAGATACGCAGTATTTT. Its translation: CASSFPGGTDTQYF.

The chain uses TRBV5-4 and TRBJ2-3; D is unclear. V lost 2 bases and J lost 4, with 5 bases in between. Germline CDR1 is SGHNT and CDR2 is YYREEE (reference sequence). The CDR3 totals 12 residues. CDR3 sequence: CASSFPPDTQYF. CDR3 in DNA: TGTGCCAGCAGCTTCCCCCCAGATACGCAGTATTTT.

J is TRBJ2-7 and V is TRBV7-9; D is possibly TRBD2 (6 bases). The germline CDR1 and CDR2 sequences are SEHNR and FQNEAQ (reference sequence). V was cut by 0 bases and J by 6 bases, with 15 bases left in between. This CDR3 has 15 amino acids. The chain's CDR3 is CASSLAEGLQIEQYF. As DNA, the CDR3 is TGTGCCAGCAGCTTAGCCGAGGGACTCCAGATCGAGCAGTACTTC.

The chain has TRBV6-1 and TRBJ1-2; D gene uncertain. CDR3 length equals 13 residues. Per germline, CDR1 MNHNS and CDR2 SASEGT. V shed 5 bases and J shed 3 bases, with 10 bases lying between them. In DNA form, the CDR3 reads TGTGCCAGCAGTCCAGCCCCCTACTATGGCTACACCTTC. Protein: CASSPAPYYGYTF.

DNA for the CDR3: TGTGCCAGCAGTGGGGCAGGCTACTATGGCTACACCTTC. Amino acids: CASSGAGYYGYTF. The V call is TRBV6-1, the J call TRBJ1-2; no reliable D call. Germline assignment: CDR1 MNHNS and CDR2 SASEGT. The CDR3 has 13 residues. V was cut by 4 bases and J by 3 bases, with 9 bases left in between.

Here the CDR3 DNA reads TGTGCCAGCAGCCCAAGGACAGGGCAAGAAAAACTGTTTTTT. As protein: CASSPRTGQEKLFF. The chain has TRBV7-6 and TRBJ1-4; 8 bases fit TRBD1. CDR3 length: 14 amino acids. Germline CDR1 is SGHVS and CDR2 is FNYEAQ. J was trimmed by 8 bases and V by 5 bases; bases with no gene match: 7.

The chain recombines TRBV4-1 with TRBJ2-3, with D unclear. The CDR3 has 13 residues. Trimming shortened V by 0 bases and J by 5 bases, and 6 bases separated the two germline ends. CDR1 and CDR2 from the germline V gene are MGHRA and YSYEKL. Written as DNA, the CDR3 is TGCGCCAGCAGCCAAGATATGGAAGATACGCAGTATTTT. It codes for CASSQDMEDTQYF.

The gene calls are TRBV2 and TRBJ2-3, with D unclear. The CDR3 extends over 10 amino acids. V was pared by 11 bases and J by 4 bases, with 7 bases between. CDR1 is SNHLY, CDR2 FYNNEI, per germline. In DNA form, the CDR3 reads TGTGCCGCCGCGGCAGATACGCAGTATTTT. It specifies CAAAADTQYF.

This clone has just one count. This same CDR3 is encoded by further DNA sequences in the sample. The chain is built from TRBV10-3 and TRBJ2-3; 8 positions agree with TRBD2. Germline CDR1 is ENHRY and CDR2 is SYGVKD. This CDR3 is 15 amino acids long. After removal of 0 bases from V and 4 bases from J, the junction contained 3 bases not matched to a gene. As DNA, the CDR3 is TGTGCCATCAGTGAGTCGAGCGGGAGTGCAGATACGCAGTATTTT. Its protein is CAISESSGSADTQYF.

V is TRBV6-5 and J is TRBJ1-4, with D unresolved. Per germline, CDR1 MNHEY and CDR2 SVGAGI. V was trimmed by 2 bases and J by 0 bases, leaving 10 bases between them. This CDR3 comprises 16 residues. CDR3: CASSYLSYATNEKLFF. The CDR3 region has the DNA TGTGCCAGCAGTTACCTCTCCTATGCAACTAATGAAAAACTGTTTTTT.

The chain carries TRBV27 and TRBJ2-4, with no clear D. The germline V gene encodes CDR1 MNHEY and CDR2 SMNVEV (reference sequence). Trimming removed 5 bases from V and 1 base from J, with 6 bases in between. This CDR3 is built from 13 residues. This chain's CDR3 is CASSLNAKNIQYF. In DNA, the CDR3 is TGTGCCAGCAGTCTTAACGCCAAAAACATTCAGTACTTC.

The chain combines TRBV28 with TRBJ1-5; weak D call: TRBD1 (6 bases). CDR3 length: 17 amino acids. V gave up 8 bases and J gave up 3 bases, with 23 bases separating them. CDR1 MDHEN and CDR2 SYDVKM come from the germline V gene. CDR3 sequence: CASQGSRALLINQPQHF. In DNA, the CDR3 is TGTGCCAGCCAGGGGTCGCGGGCTCTCCTAATCAATCAGCCCCAGCATTTT.

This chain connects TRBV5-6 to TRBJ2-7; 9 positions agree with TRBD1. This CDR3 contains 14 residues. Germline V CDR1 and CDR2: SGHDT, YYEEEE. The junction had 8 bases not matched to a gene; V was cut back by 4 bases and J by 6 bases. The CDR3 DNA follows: TGTGCCAGCAGCCCCGGGACAGGGTGGATCGAGCAGTACTTC. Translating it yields CASSPGTGWIEQYF.

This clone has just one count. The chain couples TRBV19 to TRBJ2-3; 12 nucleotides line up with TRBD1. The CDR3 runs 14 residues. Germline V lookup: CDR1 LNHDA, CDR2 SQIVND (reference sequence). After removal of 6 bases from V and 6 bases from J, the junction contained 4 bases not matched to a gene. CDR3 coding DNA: TGTGCCAGTAGGGGGACAGGGGGCAGCGATACGCAGTATTTT. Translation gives CASRGTGGSDTQYF.

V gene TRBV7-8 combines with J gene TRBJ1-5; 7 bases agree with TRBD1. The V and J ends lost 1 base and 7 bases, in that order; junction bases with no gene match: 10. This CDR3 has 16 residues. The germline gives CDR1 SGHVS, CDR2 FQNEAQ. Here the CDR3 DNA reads TGTGCCAGCAGCTTAGGTGGAGGGGGCGGTGGGCAGCCCCAGCATTTT. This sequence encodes CASSLGGGGGGQPQHF. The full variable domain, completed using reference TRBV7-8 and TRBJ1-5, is GAGVSQSPRYKVAKRGQDVALRCDPISGHVSLFWYQQALGQGPEFLTYFQNEAQLDKSGLPSDRFFAERPEGSVSTLKIQRTQQEDSAVYLCASSLGGGGGGQPQHFGDGTRLSIL.

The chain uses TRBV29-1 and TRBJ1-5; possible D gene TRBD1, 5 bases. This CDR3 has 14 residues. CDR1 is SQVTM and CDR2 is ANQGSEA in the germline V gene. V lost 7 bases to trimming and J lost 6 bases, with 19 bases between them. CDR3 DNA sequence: TGCAGCGCCGGGGACGGCGGGGAGGGTCAGCCCCAGCATTTT. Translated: CSAGDGGEGQPQHF. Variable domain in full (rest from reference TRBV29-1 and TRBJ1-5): SAVISQKPSRDICQRGTSLTIQCQVDSQVTMMFWYRQQPGQSLTLIATANQGSEATYESGFVIDKFPISRPNLTFSTLTVSNMSPEDSSIYLCSAGDGGEGQPQHFGDGTRLSIL.

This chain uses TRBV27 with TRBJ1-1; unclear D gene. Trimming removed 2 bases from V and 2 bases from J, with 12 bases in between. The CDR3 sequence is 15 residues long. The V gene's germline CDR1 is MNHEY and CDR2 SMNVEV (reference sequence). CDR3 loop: CASSLGAGLNTEAFF. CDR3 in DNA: TGTGCCAGCAGTTTAGGCGCAGGCTTAAACACTGAAGCTTTCTTT.

CDR3 region: CASHGGNYGYTF. For the CDR3, the DNA is TGTGCCAGCCATGGGGGGAACTATGGCTACACCTTC. The V gene is TRBV6-6, the J gene TRBJ1-2, with a tentative D call TRBD1 (5 bases). The germline V gene has CDR1 MNHNY and CDR2 SVGAGI (reference sequence). The V and J ends lost 8 bases and 2 bases respectively, with 9 bases between them. CDR3 size: 12 residues.

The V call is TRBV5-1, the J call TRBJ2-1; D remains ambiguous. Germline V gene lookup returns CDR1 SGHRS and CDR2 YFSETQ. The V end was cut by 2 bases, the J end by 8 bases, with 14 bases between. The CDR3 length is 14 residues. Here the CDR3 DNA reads TGCGCCAGCAGCTTAAGTCGTCGGATGGATGAGCAGTTCTTC. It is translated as CASSLSRRMDEQFF.

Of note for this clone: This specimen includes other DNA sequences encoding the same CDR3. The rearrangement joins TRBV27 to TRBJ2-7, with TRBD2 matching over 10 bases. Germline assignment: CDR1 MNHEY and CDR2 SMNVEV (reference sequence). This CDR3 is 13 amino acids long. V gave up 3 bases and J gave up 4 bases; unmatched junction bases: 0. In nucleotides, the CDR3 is TGTGCCAGCAGTTTGGGACTAGCGTACGAGCAGTACTTC. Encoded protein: CASSLGLAYEQYF.

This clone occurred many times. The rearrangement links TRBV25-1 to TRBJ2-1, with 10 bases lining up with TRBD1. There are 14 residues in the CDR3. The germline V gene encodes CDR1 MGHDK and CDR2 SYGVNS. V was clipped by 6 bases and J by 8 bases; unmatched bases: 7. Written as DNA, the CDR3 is TGTGCCAGCAGCGTCGACAGGGGGCTCGATGAGCAGTTCTTC. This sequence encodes CASSVDRGLDEQFF.

The CDR3 protein is CASSQLNQPQHF. The CDR3, as DNA: TGTGCCAGCAGTCAACTAAATCAGCCCCAGCATTTT. The rearrangement joins TRBV28 to TRBJ1-5; D unresolved. V lost 5 bases and J 4 bases, leaving 6 bases between the germline ends. Germline CDR1 MDHEN, CDR2 SYDVKM. The CDR3 is made up of 12 amino acids.

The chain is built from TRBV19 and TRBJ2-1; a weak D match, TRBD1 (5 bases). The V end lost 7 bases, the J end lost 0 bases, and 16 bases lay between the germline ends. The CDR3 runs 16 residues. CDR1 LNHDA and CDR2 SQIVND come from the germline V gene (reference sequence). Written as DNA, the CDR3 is TGTGCCAGTAAAGTGGGGCTCCGATCCTCCTACAATGAGCAGTTCTTC. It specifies CASKVGLRSSYNEQFF.

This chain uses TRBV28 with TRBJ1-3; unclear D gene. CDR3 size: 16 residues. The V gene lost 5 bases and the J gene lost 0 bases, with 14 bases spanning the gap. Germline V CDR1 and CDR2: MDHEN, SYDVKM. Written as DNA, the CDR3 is TGTGCCAGCAGTCCTCCCGCGCCTCCCTCTGGAAACACCATATATTTT. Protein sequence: CASSPPAPPSGNTIYF. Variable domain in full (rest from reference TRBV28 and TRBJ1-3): DVKVTQSSRYLVKRTGEKVFLECVQDMDHENMFWYRQDPGLGLRLIYFSYDVKMKEKGDIPEGYSVSREKKERFSLILESASTNQTSMYLCASSPPAPPSGNTIYFGEGSWLTVV.

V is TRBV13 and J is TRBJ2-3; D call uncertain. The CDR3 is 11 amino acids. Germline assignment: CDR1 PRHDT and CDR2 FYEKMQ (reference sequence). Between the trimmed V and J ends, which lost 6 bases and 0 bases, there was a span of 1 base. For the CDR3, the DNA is TGTGCCAGCAGTAGCACAGATACGCAGTATTTT. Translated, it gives CASSSTDTQYF.

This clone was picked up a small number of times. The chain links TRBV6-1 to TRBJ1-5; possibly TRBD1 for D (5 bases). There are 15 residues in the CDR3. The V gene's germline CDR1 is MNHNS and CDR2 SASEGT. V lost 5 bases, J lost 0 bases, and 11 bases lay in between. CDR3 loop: CASSFRDYSNQPQHF. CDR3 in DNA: TGTGCCAGCAGTTTCAGGGACTATAGCAATCAGCCCCAGCATTTT.

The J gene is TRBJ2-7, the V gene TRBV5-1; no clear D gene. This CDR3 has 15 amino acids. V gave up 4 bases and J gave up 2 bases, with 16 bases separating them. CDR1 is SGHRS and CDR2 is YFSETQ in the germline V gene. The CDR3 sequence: CASSLESDGTYEQYF. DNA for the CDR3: TGCGCCAGCAGCCTGGAATCCGACGGAACCTACGAGCAGTACTTC.

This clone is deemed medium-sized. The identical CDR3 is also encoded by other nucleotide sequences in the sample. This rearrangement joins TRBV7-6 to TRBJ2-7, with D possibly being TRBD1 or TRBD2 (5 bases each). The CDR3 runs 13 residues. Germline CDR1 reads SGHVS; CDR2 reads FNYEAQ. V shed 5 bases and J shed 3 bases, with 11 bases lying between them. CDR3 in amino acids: CASSPGPNYEQYF. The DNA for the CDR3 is TGTGCCAGCAGCCCGGGACCAAACTACGAGCAGTACTTC.

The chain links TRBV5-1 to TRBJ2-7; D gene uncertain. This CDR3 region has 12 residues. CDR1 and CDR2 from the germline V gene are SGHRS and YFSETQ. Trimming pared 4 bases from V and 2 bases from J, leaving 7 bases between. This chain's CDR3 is CASSPRTYEQYF. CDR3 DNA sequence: TGCGCCAGCAGCCCACGGACCTACGAGCAGTACTTC.

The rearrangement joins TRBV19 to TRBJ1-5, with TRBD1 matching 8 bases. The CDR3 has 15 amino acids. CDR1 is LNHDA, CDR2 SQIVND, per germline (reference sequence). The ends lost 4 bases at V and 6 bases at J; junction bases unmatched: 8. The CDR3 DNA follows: TGTGCCAGTAGTAACCTCGGACAGGGAGGTCAGCCCCAGCATTTT. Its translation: CASSNLGQGGQPQHF.